This T cell receptor beta chain was observed in a study of blood T cell repertoires in COVID-19. Study overall: Italy, Spain and the United States were the sources of the convalescent and acute COVID-19 samples. From T cells, B-cell-depleted T cells, or PBMCs came the material, which was cDNA or gDNA.

The CDR3 loop spans 14 amino acids. Trimming took 5 bases from V and 5 from J, leaving 11 bases between them. The germline V gene has CDR1 SGHDT and CDR2 YYEEEE. Authors' data handling: Nucleated cell counts were estimated from reference gene primer amplification. Only in-frame clones appear in the TCRdb table, and some are missing; sequencing was by immunoSEQ multiplex PCR. Clonal size and the V and J genes are those of that table, whereas D and trimming came from the DNA. The data contain fewer than 450,000 clones, about 93% of them singletons. This chain uses TRBV5-6 with TRBJ1-6; D may be TRBD1 (6 bases). Sequenced sample: peripheral blood. The clonotype was recovered from a young woman who had recovered from COVID-19. CDR3 protein: CASSLDRHNSPLHF. CDR3 sequence (DNA): TGTGCCAGCAGTTTAGACAGGCATAATTCACCCCTCCACTTT.